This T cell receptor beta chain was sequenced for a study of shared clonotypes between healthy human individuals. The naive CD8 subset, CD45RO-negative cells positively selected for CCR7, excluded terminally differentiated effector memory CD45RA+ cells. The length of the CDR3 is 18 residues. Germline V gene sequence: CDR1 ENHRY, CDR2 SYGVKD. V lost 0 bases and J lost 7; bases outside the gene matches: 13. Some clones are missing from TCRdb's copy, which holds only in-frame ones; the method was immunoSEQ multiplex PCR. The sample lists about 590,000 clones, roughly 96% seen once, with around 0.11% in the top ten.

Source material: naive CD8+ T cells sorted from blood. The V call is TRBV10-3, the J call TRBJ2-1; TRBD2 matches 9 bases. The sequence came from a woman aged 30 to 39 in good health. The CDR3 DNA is TGTGCCATCAGTGAGTCCCCTGGCGGGAGGGCGTCTGGTAATGAGCAGTTCTTC. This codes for CAISESPGGRASGNEQFF.